This paragraph reports one T cell receptor beta chain. Assay: immunoSEQ multiplex PCR; the TCRdb copy retains only in-frame clones and omits some. This sample yields 130,000 or so clones, of which 87% are seen a single time; 2.9% belongs to the top ten. Trimming pared 7 bases from V and 5 bases from J, leaving 14 bases between. CDR3 size: 13 residues. Looked up from germline, CDR1 is SNHLY and CDR2 is FYNNEI. The sample is drawn from a study of control samples from healthy donors and cancer patients. Sequencing input: blood. The chain links TRBV2 to TRBJ1-1; TRBD1 is a possible D gene (6 bases). This sequence originates from a man between 60 and 70 years old in good health. CDR3 sequence: CASNPTGMTEAFF. CDR3 in DNA: TGTGCCAGCAATCCTACAGGGATGACTGAAGCTTTCTTT.